Listed below are T cell receptor beta chains from one sample, sequenced in a study of blood T cell repertoires in COVID-19. Here immunoSEQ multiplex PCR was the method, and the copy in TCRdb shows in-frame clones only, minus some. The sample holds 150,000 to 200,000 clones, about 90% seen once. The sample comprised peripheral blood. These receptors were taken from a man aged 55 to 70 with active or convalescent COVID-19. Each CDR3 is given with its conserved first and last residue. The order of the fields is V gene, J gene, clone size, D gene, CDR3 DNA, CDR3 protein. A D gene is named only where the DNA matches it firmly. Not all rows give a size; the values are once, few, many and, for expanded clones, a class.

V: TRBV3-1/TRBV3-2
J: TRBJ2-2
size: NA
D: NA
DNA: TGTGCCAGCAGCCCTAGCCGGGACAAGCTGTTTTTT
CDR3: CASSPSRDKLFF

V: TRBV7-9
J: TRBJ2-1
size: NA
D: TRBD2
DNA: TGTGCCAGCAGCTTAGCGCGGGGACTAGCGGGGGGGCACGATGAGCAGTTCTTC
CDR3: CASSLARGLAGGHDEQFF

V: TRBV7-9
J: TRBJ2-3
size: NA
D: TRBD2
DNA: TGTGCCAGCAGCCAGACTAGCGGGGGCCCCACAGATACGCAGTATTTT
CDR3: CASSQTSGGPTDTQYF

V: TRBV5-1
J: TRBJ2-2
size: NA
D: TRBD1
DNA: TGCGCCAGCAGCGGAGGGACAGGGCTAGGGGAGCTGTTTTTT
CDR3: CASSGGTGLGELFF

V: TRBV5-1
J: TRBJ2-2
size: NA
D: NA
DNA: TGCGCCAGCAGCTTGGGGGCTTTGACCCTTTCGGCCGGGGAGCTGTTTTTT
CDR3: CASSLGALTLSAGELFF

V: TRBV28
J: TRBJ2-3
size: NA
D: NA
DNA: TGTGCCAGCAGTTGGGCCACTTTGGGAGATACGCAGTATTTT
CDR3: CASSWATLGDTQYF

V: TRBV2
J: TRBJ1-1
size: NA
D: NA
DNA: TGTGCCATGGGGAGGTTCACTGAAGCTTTCTTT
CDR3: CAMGRFTEAFF

V: TRBV19
J: TRBJ2-7
size: once
D: TRBD1
DNA: TGTGCCAGTAGTATAGCCGGGACAGGGATCTACGAGCAGTACTTC
CDR3: CASSIAGTGIYEQYF

V: TRBV19
J: TRBJ2-2
size: NA
D: NA
DNA: TGTGCCAGTAGTCCTAGACAGACCGGGGAGCTGTTTTTT
CDR3: CASSPRQTGELFF

V: TRBV3-1/TRBV3-2
J: TRBJ1-2
size: NA
D: NA
DNA: TGTGCCAGCAGCCAAGAGGAGACCTATGGCTACACCTTC
CDR3: CASSQEETYGYTF

V: TRBV27
J: TRBJ2-3
size: NA
D: TRBD2
DNA: TGTGCCAGCAGTCGCGGACTAGCGGGGGTTCGCACAGATACGCAGTATTTT
CDR3: CASSRGLAGVRTDTQYF

V: TRBV27
J: TRBJ2-7
size: once
D: NA
DNA: TGTGCCAGCAGTTTAAAGTACAACAGGGTGAGTTACGAGCAGTACTTC
CDR3: CASSLKYNRVSYEQYF

V: TRBV6-2/TRBV6-3
J: TRBJ2-7
size: NA
D: TRBD1
DNA: TGTGCCAGCAGTCTTCTCGGGACAGGGGCTTACGAGCAGTACTTC
CDR3: CASSLLGTGAYEQYF

V: TRBV18
J: TRBJ2-6
size: NA
D: TRBD2
DNA: TGTGCCAGCTCACCGGGAGGGGCTGGGGCCAACGTCCTGACTTTC
CDR3: CASSPGGAGANVLTF

V: TRBV6-5
J: TRBJ1-5
size: NA
D: TRBD1
DNA: TGTGCCAGCAGCCTCCAGGGGGGAGAGGCTCAGCCCCAGCATTTT
CDR3: CASSLQGGEAQPQHF